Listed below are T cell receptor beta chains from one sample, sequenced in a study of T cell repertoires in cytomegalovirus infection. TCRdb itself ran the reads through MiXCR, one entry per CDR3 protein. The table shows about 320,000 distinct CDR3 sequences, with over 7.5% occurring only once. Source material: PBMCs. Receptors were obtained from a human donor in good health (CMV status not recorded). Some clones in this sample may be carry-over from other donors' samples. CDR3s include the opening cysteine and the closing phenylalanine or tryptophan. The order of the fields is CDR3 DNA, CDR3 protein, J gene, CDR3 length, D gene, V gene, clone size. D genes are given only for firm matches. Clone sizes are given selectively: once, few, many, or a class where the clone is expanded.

CDR3nt: TGTGCCAGCAGTACGTTAGCGGGAGCCCTAGATACGCAGTATTTT; CDR3aa: CASSTLAGALDTQYF; j_gene: TRBJ2-3; len: 15; d_gene: TRBD2; v_gene: TRBV12-3/TRBV12-4; abundance: few
CDR3nt: TGTGCCAGCAGTTTAGCCGGTTGGACTTATGGCTACACCTTC; CDR3aa: CASSLAGWTYGYTF; j_gene: TRBJ1-2; len: 14; d_gene: -; v_gene: TRBV12-3/TRBV12-4; abundance: -
CDR3nt: TGTGCCAGCAGCCCCGCGGTAGCGGGAGTCTACGAGCAGTACTTC; CDR3aa: CASSPAVAGVYEQYF; j_gene: TRBJ2-7; len: 15; d_gene: TRBD2; v_gene: TRBV6-5; abundance: many
CDR3nt: TGTGCCAGCAGCACCATATATTCGCGGTACGAGCAGTACTTC; CDR3aa: CASSTIYSRYEQYF; j_gene: TRBJ2-7; len: 14; d_gene: -; v_gene: TRBV11-2; abundance: -
CDR3nt: TGCAGTGCTAGAGAAGTGGGGGTCGTTCGGAAATACGAGCAGTACTTC; CDR3aa: CSAREVGVVRKYEQYF; j_gene: TRBJ2-7; len: 16; d_gene: -; v_gene: TRBV20-1; abundance: few
CDR3nt: TGTGCCAGCAGCTTAGACGGAGGGAGCTCTGGAAACACCATATATTTT; CDR3aa: CASSLDGGSSGNTIYF; j_gene: TRBJ1-3; len: 16; d_gene: -; v_gene: TRBV7-2; abundance: many
CDR3nt: TGTGCCAGCCTAGGGGGCTACGAGCAGTACTTC; CDR3aa: CASLGGYEQYF; j_gene: TRBJ2-7; len: 11; d_gene: -; v_gene: TRBV7-4; abundance: few
CDR3nt: TGCAGTGCTAACCCCCGGCTAGCGGCCGAGCAGTACTTC; CDR3aa: CSANPRLAAEQYF; j_gene: TRBJ2-7; len: 13; d_gene: TRBD2; v_gene: TRBV20-1; abundance: -
CDR3nt: TGTGCCAGCAGCGCTTCAGGGGGCAGCTATGAGCAGTTCTTC; CDR3aa: CASSASGGSYEQFF; j_gene: TRBJ2-1; len: 14; d_gene: TRBD1; v_gene: TRBV3-1; abundance: -
CDR3nt: TGTGCCAGCAGCCAGACACTAGCGCCCCGATACAATGAGCAGTTCTTC; CDR3aa: CASSQTLAPRYNEQFF; j_gene: TRBJ2-1; len: 16; d_gene: TRBD2; v_gene: TRBV14; abundance: -
CDR3nt: TGCGCCAGCAGCTACGGACAGACACGGGATACGCAGTATTTT; CDR3aa: CASSYGQTRDTQYF; j_gene: TRBJ2-3; len: 14; d_gene: -; v_gene: TRBV5-1; abundance: -
CDR3nt: TGTGCCAGCAGTTCCCCCCCTGGTGGCCAGCAGTACTTC; CDR3aa: CASSSPPGGQQYF; j_gene: TRBJ2-7; len: 13; d_gene: -; v_gene: TRBV7-2; abundance: many
CDR3nt: TGTGCAAGCGTGGGACAGCAGGGCCATGAGCAGTTCTTC; CDR3aa: CASVGQQGHEQFF; j_gene: TRBJ2-1; len: 13; d_gene: TRBD1; v_gene: TRBV12-3/TRBV12-4; abundance: many
CDR3nt: TGTGCCAGCAGCTTATTCACTAGCGGGATAAACTACAATGAGCAGTTCTTC; CDR3aa: CASSLFTSGINYNEQFF; j_gene: TRBJ2-1; len: 17; d_gene: TRBD2; v_gene: TRBV7-6; abundance: many
CDR3nt: TGTGCCAGCAGCCCCGGGGGTATGTCCTACGAGCAGTACTTC; CDR3aa: CASSPGGMSYEQYF; j_gene: TRBJ2-7; len: 14; d_gene: -; v_gene: TRBV12-3/TRBV12-4; abundance: many
CDR3nt: TGTGCCAGCAGCTCCTACCGGGGGAAAGGGAATGAGCAGTTCTTC; CDR3aa: CASSSYRGKGNEQFF; j_gene: TRBJ2-1; len: 15; d_gene: -; v_gene: TRBV7-2; abundance: -
CDR3nt: TGTGCCAGCAGCGAAGGGGCGGGCCCGGCCTATGGCTACACCTTC; CDR3aa: CASSEGAGPAYGYTF; j_gene: TRBJ1-2; len: 15; d_gene: -; v_gene: TRBV7-3; abundance: few
CDR3nt: TGTGCCAGTACTTGGAGAAGGACGAACACCGGGGAGCTGTTTTTT; CDR3aa: CASTWRRTNTGELFF; j_gene: TRBJ2-2; len: 15; d_gene: -; v_gene: TRBV19; abundance: -
CDR3nt: TGTGCCAGCAGCTCACACAACACCGGGGAGCTGTTTTTT; CDR3aa: CASSSHNTGELFF; j_gene: TRBJ2-2; len: 13; d_gene: -; v_gene: TRBV7-8; abundance: once
CDR3nt: TGTGCCATCAGTGATTGGGGACAGGGAGGCAATCAGCCCCAGCATTTT; CDR3aa: CAISDWGQGGNQPQHF; j_gene: TRBJ1-5; len: 16; d_gene: TRBD1; v_gene: TRBV10-3; abundance: many
CDR3nt: TGTGCCAGCAGTGGAGACAGCCGAGCGGGATTGAACTCTGGGGCCAACGTCCTGACTTTC; CDR3aa: CASSGDSRAGLNSGANVLTF; j_gene: TRBJ2-6; len: 20; d_gene: TRBD2; v_gene: TRBV6-1; abundance: few
CDR3nt: TGTGCCAGTAGCATTCAGACAGCGAGCTCCTACAATGAGCAGTTCTTC; CDR3aa: CASSIQTASSYNEQFF; j_gene: TRBJ2-1; len: 16; d_gene: -; v_gene: TRBV19; abundance: -
CDR3nt: TGTGCCAGCAGCCCTGGGGACAGTTTCTATGGCTACACCTTC; CDR3aa: CASSPGDSFYGYTF; j_gene: TRBJ1-2; len: 14; d_gene: TRBD1; v_gene: TRBV7-6; abundance: -
CDR3nt: TGTGCCAGCAGTTGGGGGGACTTCACAGATACGCAGTATTTT; CDR3aa: CASSWGDFTDTQYF; j_gene: TRBJ2-3; len: 14; d_gene: -; v_gene: TRBV6-1; abundance: many
CDR3nt: TGTGCCAGCAGCTTCGAACCCAGTCGCTCCTACAATGAGCAGTTCTTC; CDR3aa: CASSFEPSRSYNEQFF; j_gene: TRBJ2-1; len: 16; d_gene: -; v_gene: TRBV5-4; abundance: many
CDR3nt: TGTGCCAGCAGCGCAATGATGAACACTGAAGCTTTCTTT; CDR3aa: CASSAMMNTEAFF; j_gene: TRBJ1-1; len: 13; d_gene: -; v_gene: TRBV7-2; abundance: many
CDR3nt: TGTGCCATCAGTGAGAGCGGGAGGGCCTATGAGCAGTTCTTC; CDR3aa: CAISESGRAYEQFF; j_gene: TRBJ2-1; len: 14; d_gene: TRBD2; v_gene: TRBV10-3; abundance: few
CDR3nt: TGTGCCAGCAGCTTACCGTCCAGGCGAAACACTGAAGCTTTCTTT; CDR3aa: CASSLPSRRNTEAFF; j_gene: TRBJ1-1; len: 15; d_gene: -; v_gene: TRBV7-8; abundance: many
CDR3nt: TGTGCCAGCAGTGACGCGCTTGGGGGCCGGGGAGAGACCCAGTACTTC; CDR3aa: CASSDALGGRGETQYF; j_gene: TRBJ2-5; len: 16; d_gene: -; v_gene: TRBV25-1; abundance: few
CDR3nt: TGTGCCAGCATGGGCCGTGGTGAGGCCAGCAATCAGCCCCAGCATTTT; CDR3aa: CASMGRGEASNQPQHF; j_gene: TRBJ1-5; len: 16; d_gene: -; v_gene: TRBV28; abundance: few
CDR3nt: TGTGCCAGTACCCGGACTAGCGGGGGCTACAATGAGCAGTTCTTC; CDR3aa: CASTRTSGGYNEQFF; j_gene: TRBJ2-1; len: 15; d_gene: TRBD2; v_gene: TRBV19; abundance: few
CDR3nt: TGTGCCAGCAGCCGAAGCGGGCAGATGAACACTGAAGCTTTCTTT; CDR3aa: CASSRSGQMNTEAFF; j_gene: TRBJ1-1; len: 15; d_gene: -; v_gene: TRBV7-2; abundance: many
CDR3nt: TGTGCCAGCTCATTTGTAGGGCGGGGATCCTACGAGCAGTACTTC; CDR3aa: CASSFVGRGSYEQYF; j_gene: TRBJ2-7; len: 15; d_gene: -; v_gene: TRBV18; abundance: -
CDR3nt: TGTGCCAGCAGTTCGGGACGGAGCAATCAGCCCCAGCATTTT; CDR3aa: CASSSGRSNQPQHF; j_gene: TRBJ1-5; len: 14; d_gene: -; v_gene: TRBV28; abundance: few
CDR3nt: TGTGCCAGCAGGCGGACAGGGAAGGACACTGAAGCTTTCTTT; CDR3aa: CASRRTGKDTEAFF; j_gene: TRBJ1-1; len: 14; d_gene: TRBD1; v_gene: TRBV6-2/TRBV6-3; abundance: many
CDR3nt: TGTGCCAGCAGCCCCAAGACAGGGGCGGGTTCACCCCTCCACTTT; CDR3aa: CASSPKTGAGSPLHF; j_gene: TRBJ1-6; len: 15; d_gene: TRBD1; v_gene: TRBV7-2; abundance: many
CDR3nt: TGTGCCAGCAGTTACTGGGCTAGCGGGACCGGGCGAGAAGAGACCCAGTACTTC; CDR3aa: CASSYWASGTGREETQYF; j_gene: TRBJ2-5; len: 18; d_gene: TRBD2; v_gene: TRBV6-6; abundance: -
CDR3nt: TGTGCCAGCAGTCCCAGCGATGAGCAGTTCTTC; CDR3aa: CASSPSDEQFF; j_gene: TRBJ2-1; len: 11; d_gene: -; v_gene: TRBV12-3/TRBV12-4; abundance: many
CDR3nt: TGTGCCAGCAGTAATAGACAGGGGGAGACCCAGTACTTC; CDR3aa: CASSNRQGETQYF; j_gene: TRBJ2-5; len: 13; d_gene: TRBD1; v_gene: TRBV12-3/TRBV12-4; abundance: once
CDR3nt: TGCGCCAGCAGCCACCCCGACATGTATGAGCAGTTCTTC; CDR3aa: CASSHPDMYEQFF; j_gene: TRBJ2-1; len: 13; d_gene: -; v_gene: TRBV4-1; abundance: -
CDR3nt: TGTGCCAGCAGCTTACGCGCTGGGGCTGGATCCGATACGCAGTATTTT; CDR3aa: CASSLRAGAGSDTQYF; j_gene: TRBJ2-3; len: 16; d_gene: -; v_gene: TRBV7-3; abundance: many
CDR3nt: TGTGCCAGTAGCTCCCTAGCACCCTACAATGAGCAGTTCTTC; CDR3aa: CASSSLAPYNEQFF; j_gene: TRBJ2-1; len: 14; d_gene: -; v_gene: TRBV19; abundance: -
CDR3nt: TGTGCCAGCAGCGGCGGGGGGGAGGCCTACGAGCAGTACTTC; CDR3aa: CASSGGGEAYEQYF; j_gene: TRBJ2-7; len: 14; d_gene: TRBD2; v_gene: TRBV7-2; abundance: many
CDR3nt: TGTGTCAGCAGGGGGGCCAGCTCTGGGGCCAACGTCCTGACTTTC; CDR3aa: CVSRGASSGANVLTF; j_gene: TRBJ2-6; len: 15; d_gene: -; v_gene: TRBV6-8; abundance: -
CDR3nt: TGTGCCAGCAGTGAATATCAGCGGGGGGCGGCGGATACGCAGTATTTT; CDR3aa: CASSEYQRGAADTQYF; j_gene: TRBJ2-3; len: 16; d_gene: TRBD2; v_gene: TRBV25-1; abundance: many
CDR3nt: TGCAGTGCTAGAGGGGACAGGTTATTGCATATTGAGTACTTC; CDR3aa: CSARGDRLLHIEYF; j_gene: TRBJ2-4; len: 14; d_gene: TRBD1; v_gene: TRBV20-1; abundance: few
CDR3nt: TGTGCCAGTAGTATAGGGGGCCCCTACAATGAGCAGTTCTTC; CDR3aa: CASSIGGPYNEQFF; j_gene: TRBJ2-1; len: 14; d_gene: -; v_gene: TRBV19; abundance: -
CDR3nt: TGCGCCAGCAGCCAAGCTGGAGTGGATTCAAGCACAGATACGCAGTATTTT; CDR3aa: CASSQAGVDSSTDTQYF; j_gene: TRBJ2-3; len: 17; d_gene: -; v_gene: TRBV4-3; abundance: many
CDR3nt: TGTGCCAGCAGCCTTTCGGGGACAGGGTACACTGAAGCTTTCTTT; CDR3aa: CASSLSGTGYTEAFF; j_gene: TRBJ1-1; len: 15; d_gene: TRBD1; v_gene: TRBV11-2; abundance: -
CDR3nt: TGTGCCAGCAGCCCCCAGGGGGCCAAAGATACGCAGTATTTT; CDR3aa: CASSPQGAKDTQYF; j_gene: TRBJ2-3; len: 14; d_gene: TRBD1; v_gene: TRBV5-4; abundance: -
CDR3nt: TGTGCCAGCAGTGCCACCGGGACAGGGCAGCAGCCCCAGCATTTT; CDR3aa: CASSATGTGQQPQHF; j_gene: TRBJ1-5; len: 15; d_gene: TRBD1; v_gene: TRBV25-1; abundance: many
CDR3nt: TGTGCCAGCAGTTTACTCGGGGACGTTGGAAACACCATATATTTT; CDR3aa: CASSLLGDVGNTIYF; j_gene: TRBJ1-3; len: 15; d_gene: -; v_gene: TRBV27; abundance: -
CDR3nt: TGTGCCAGCAGCATAGGACTAGCGGGGCGAATAGAGACCCAGTACTTC; CDR3aa: CASSIGLAGRIETQYF; j_gene: TRBJ2-5; len: 16; d_gene: TRBD2; v_gene: TRBV7-2; abundance: many
CDR3nt: TGCGCCAGCAGGGACAGTCAAGAGACCCAGTACTTC; CDR3aa: CASRDSQETQYF; j_gene: TRBJ2-5; len: 12; d_gene: -; v_gene: TRBV5-1; abundance: few
CDR3nt: TGTGCCAGCAGCTTAGACGTTGGTTCTGGGGCCAACGTCCTGACTTTC; CDR3aa: CASSLDVGSGANVLTF; j_gene: TRBJ2-6; len: 16; d_gene: -; v_gene: TRBV7-9; abundance: -
CDR3nt: TGTGCCAGCAGCCGCAACCCGGGAGCGGTCTACAATGAGCAGTTCTTC; CDR3aa: CASSRNPGAVYNEQFF; j_gene: TRBJ2-1; len: 16; d_gene: -; v_gene: TRBV14; abundance: few
CDR3nt: TGTGCCAGCTCGCCCCAGGCGTCCTACGAGCAGTACTTC; CDR3aa: CASSPQASYEQYF; j_gene: TRBJ2-7; len: 13; d_gene: -; v_gene: TRBV7-4; abundance: few
CDR3nt: TGTGCCAGCAAGGGACAGGGGGCGCGGCCCCAGCATTTT; CDR3aa: CASKGQGARPQHF; j_gene: TRBJ1-5; len: 13; d_gene: TRBD1; v_gene: TRBV2; abundance: few
CDR3nt: TGTGCCAGCATCATGACAGGGGGCGCAGATACGCAGTATTTT; CDR3aa: CASIMTGGADTQYF; j_gene: TRBJ2-3; len: 14; d_gene: TRBD1; v_gene: TRBV5-4; abundance: few